This TCR beta chain was recovered during a study of blood T cells in healthy people across ages. Findings of the study overall: Whereas aged donors had fewer naive CD4+ cells, long-lived donors had more of them and higher diversity.

Comment on this clonotype: Its specificity is not known.

The CDR3 spans 14 residues. V lost 5 bases, J lost 5 bases, and 18 bases lay in between. The germline gives CDR1 DFQATT, CDR2 SNEGSKA (reference sequence). The authors ran a second PCR of roughly 6 to 12 cycles using a sample-barcoded 5' primer and a J-beta primer mix. A tag from a template-switch adaptor with 12 random nucleotides marked each cDNA molecule. One entry per CDR3 protein, called by TCRdb with MiXCR from the 5' RACE reads. The sample has more than 1,400,000 distinct CDR3 sequences; around 39% are singletons. Every sample had a minimum of 6 million PBMCs isolated. The source material was blood. The J gene is TRBJ1-1, the V gene TRBV20-1; tentatively, D is TRBD1 (5 bases). The origin of this receptor is a woman under 30 in good health. CDR3 nucleotides: TGCAGTGCTCCATTTGGGGGGATTAGTACTGAAGCTTTCTTT. This gives the protein CSAPFGGISTEAFF.